These T cell receptor beta chains were read from a single sample in a study of cytomegalovirus exposure and HLA in healthy donors. The data were produced by immunoSEQ multiplex PCR, yet TCRdb's version contains in-frame clones alone and is incomplete. This sample yields fewer than 200,000 clones, of which less than 90% are seen a single time; roughly 4.8% belongs to the top ten. Sequencing used PBMCs. These receptors were obtained from a woman aged 45-65 years in good health and CMV-seropositive. CDR3s include the opening cysteine and the closing phenylalanine or tryptophan. A D gene is named only where the DNA matches it firmly. Clone size is not always given. Where it is, it says once, few, many or a class for expanded clones.

v_gene,abundance,d_gene,j_gene,CDR3nt,CDR3aa
TRBV4-3,NA,TRBD2,TRBJ2-3,TGCGCCAGCAGCCAAGCGAGAGGTACAACTAGCGCGAGAGGTACGCAGTATTTT,CASSQARGTTSARGTQYF
TRBV19,once,NA,TRBJ1-1,TGTGCCACTCACCCTCGACAGCTGAACACTGAAGCTTTCTTT,CATHPRQLNTEAFF
TRBV7-9,many,NA,TRBJ2-7,TGTGCCAGCGATCCCGAGTGGTACTTC,CASDPEWYF
TRBV5-1,NA,TRBD1,TRBJ1-1,TGCGCCAGCAGCGGGGGACAGGTCTCTTCTGAAGCTTTCTTT,CASSGGQVSSEAFF
TRBV28,NA,NA,TRBJ2-7,TGTGCCAGCAGCTTCGGGTTGGGGGGCTCCTACGAGCAGTACTTC,CASSFGLGGSYEQYF
TRBV14,once,NA,TRBJ2-7,TGTGCCAGCAGCCAATCCCAGGCGGGGGAGCAGTACTTC,CASSQSQAGEQYF
TRBV29-1,NA,TRBD2,TRBJ2-1,TGCAGCGGGGGACTAGCGCGCTACAATGAGCAGTTCTTC,CSGGLARYNEQFF
TRBV5-4,NA,NA,TRBJ2-5,TGTGCCAGCAGCCATACAGGGATTAGGGAGACCCAGTACTTC,CASSHTGIRETQYF
TRBV7-2,once,TRBD2,TRBJ2-7,TGTGCCAGCGGGGCTAGCGGGGGGGCGGGTTCCTACGAGCAGTACTTC,CASGASGGAGSYEQYF
TRBV4-2,NA,NA,TRBJ2-7,TGTGCCAGCAGCCAAGATGGGCAGGGTTTAACCTACGAGCAGTACTTC,CASSQDGQGLTYEQYF
TRBV19,NA,NA,TRBJ1-4,TGTGCCAGTAATGTCAACTACGGTGAAAAACTGTTTTTT,CASNVNYGEKLFF
TRBV10-3,NA,NA,TRBJ2-7,TGTGCCATCAGTGAGTCTATGAGTGCCGAGCAGTACTTC,CAISESMSAEQYF
TRBV7-2,NA,NA,TRBJ1-1,TGTGCCAGCAGCTTACAGACAAGAAACACTGAAGCTTTCTTT,CASSLQTRNTEAFF
TRBV10-2,NA,NA,TRBJ2-5,TGCGCCAGCAGTGATCGGGCAGGGGGGACGGAGACCCAGTACTTC,CASSDRAGGTETQYF
TRBV6-5,NA,NA,TRBJ2-2,TGTGCCAGCAGTTACTCGTTTCTACGGAGGACCGGGGAGCTGTTTTTT,CASSYSFLRRTGELFF
TRBV6-6,NA,TRBD1,TRBJ1-3,TGCGCGTCAGGGGGCAAGGGTGGAAACACCATATATTTT,CASGGKGGNTIYF
TRBV27,NA,TRBD1,TRBJ2-5,TGTGCCAGCAGTCTCCGACAGGGACCTATCCGGGGTGAGACCCAGTACTTC,CASSLRQGPIRGETQYF
TRBV7-9,NA,TRBD2,TRBJ2-7,TGTGCCAGCAGCCCCGGGGGGTTAGCCCGCGAGCAGTACTTC,CASSPGGLAREQYF
TRBV7-2,NA,NA,TRBJ1-6,TGTGCCAGCAGCAGCGATCCAACGGGGTCACCCCTCCACTTT,CASSSDPTGSPLHF
TRBV2,few,TRBD1,TRBJ2-7,TGTGCCAGCAGTGCCGGACAGGGAGGGCAGTACTTC,CASSAGQGGQYF
TRBV6-6,NA,NA,TRBJ1-1,TGTGCCAGCACTCTGTCGCCAGGGGCCGGTCGCACTGAAGCTTTCTTT,CASTLSPGAGRTEAFF
TRBV18,NA,TRBD1,TRBJ2-1,TGTGCCAGCTCGGAGCAAGGGGGCCCCTACTACAATGAGCAGTTCTTC,CASSEQGGPYYNEQFF
TRBV10-3,NA,TRBD1,TRBJ1-2,TGTGCCATCAGCTTGACAGGGGAGTATGGCTACACCTTC,CAISLTGEYGYTF
TRBV7-3,NA,NA,TRBJ1-2,TGTGCCAGCAGCTTGGACATAGGGGGACACTACACCTTC,CASSLDIGGHYTF
TRBV11-2,NA,TRBD1,TRBJ2-7,TGTGCCAGCAGCCTAGGACAGGGACAATCCTACGAGCAGTACTTC,CASSLGQGQSYEQYF
TRBV9,NA,NA,TRBJ2-5,TGTGCCAGCAGCGCAAGGAGTGGTTTTCAAGAGACCCAGTACTTC,CASSARSGFQETQYF
TRBV9,NA,NA,TRBJ1-2,TGTGCCAGCAGCGTAGGCCACCAGGCCGATGGCTACACCTTC,CASSVGHQADGYTF
TRBV5-1,NA,NA,TRBJ2-7,TGCGCCACCAAAGACCAGGGTGATTCCTACGAGCAGTACTTC,CATKDQGDSYEQYF
TRBV9,NA,TRBD2,TRBJ2-1,TGTGCCAGCAGCCAGTGGCCTAGCGGGGGCGACAATGAGCAGTTCTTC,CASSQWPSGGDNEQFF
TRBV30,NA,TRBD1,TRBJ1-1,TGTGCCTGGAGTGGCTCAGGGGGCTATCCAACTGAAGCTTTCTTT,CAWSGSGGYPTEAFF
TRBV28,NA,NA,TRBJ1-5,TGTGGGGTGACCCACCTAGTTCCAGGCAATCAGCCCCAGCATTTT,CGVTHLVPGNQPQHF
TRBV10-3,NA,TRBD1,TRBJ2-7,TGTGCCATCAGTGAGGGACAGGCCTCCTACGAGCAGTACTTC,CAISEGQASYEQYF
TRBV9,NA,TRBD1,TRBJ1-1,TGTGCCAGCAGCGTAGCTGTACGACAGGGGAACACTGAAGCTTTCTTT,CASSVAVRQGNTEAFF
TRBV6-6,NA,NA,TRBJ2-7,TGTGCCAGCCACACCGCTGTTGGAGCTTCCTACGAGCAGTACTTC,CASHTAVGASYEQYF
TRBV7-6,NA,TRBD1,TRBJ2-7,TGTGCCAGCAGCCGAGACAGGGGTTCCTACGAGCAGTACTTC,CASSRDRGSYEQYF
TRBV11-3,NA,NA,TRBJ2-7,TGTGCCAGCAGCTGGAGCGGGCAGGGCACCTACGAGCAGTACTTC,CASSWSGQGTYEQYF
TRBV28,NA,TRBD2,TRBJ2-1,TGTGCCAGCAGTTACCCGGGACTAGCTTACAATGAGCAGTTCTTC,CASSYPGLAYNEQFF
TRBV5-1,NA,TRBD1,TRBJ2-5,TGCGCCAGCAGCTGGGTCGGACAGGTCCAAGAGACCCAGTACTTC,CASSWVGQVQETQYF
TRBV19,once,TRBD1,TRBJ2-1,TGTGCCAGTAGTCCCCGACAGGGGTTCTTAGGTGGGATCAATGAGCAGTTCTTC,CASSPRQGFLGGINEQFF
TRBV5-1,NA,TRBD1,TRBJ2-5,TGCGCCAGCAGCTTGGCCGGGACAGAGGGCCAAGAGACCCAGTACTTC,CASSLAGTEGQETQYF